Each of the 12 T cell receptor beta chains below was sequenced from the same sample in a study of identical twins (dated by TCRdb to 2016 to 2017). Library preparation employed 5' RACE. The run used an Illumina HiSeq 2000. TCRdb took the public reads, trimmed them with fastp at Q25, ran MiXCR for clone calling and kept in-frame beta chains. Every CDR3 protein is listed once, alongside the most common genes and DNA of its rows. For this sample there are approximately 700,000 distinct CDR3 sequences; 18% appear just once. In total, the top ten clones hold approximately 14% of the sample. Separately, the same data were catalogued under a study of T cells expressing NK-cell markers.

Sequenced sample: PBMCs. These receptor sequences come from a woman aged 18 to 35 in good health.

The chain combines TRBV5-1 with TRBJ2-3; TRBD1 might be the D (6 bases). The CDR3 sequence is 15 residues long. The germline CDR1 and CDR2 sequences are SGHRS and YFSETQ. V was cut by 0 bases and J by 5 bases, with 13 bases left in between. The CDR3: CASSLGGPIKDTQYF. The CDR3 DNA is TGCGCCAGCAGCTTGGGGGGGCCTATCAAAGATACGCAGTATTTT.

This clonotype occurred a few times. The chain links TRBV6-1 to TRBJ2-7; 10 bases are a match to TRBD1. V dropped 5 bases and J dropped 6; count of bases not matched to a gene: 7. This CDR3 is 14 amino acids long. In germline, CDR1 is MNHNS, CDR2 SASEGT. CDR3 residues: CASSQRQGASEQYF. The CDR3 nucleotides are TGTGCCAGCAGTCAAAGACAGGGGGCGAGCGAGCAGTACTTC.

The CDR3 nucleotides read TGCGCCAGTAGTCCTAACAGGGGTGCGAACACTGAAGCTTTCTTT. This sequence encodes CASSPNRGANTEAFF. V usage is TRBV10-1 and J usage is TRBJ1-1; 7 bases match TRBD1. The CDR3 contains 15 residues. Germline V gives CDR1 WNHNN, CDR2 SYGVQD (reference sequence). Trimming cost V 9 bases and J 1 base; bases outside gene matches: 11.

This clonotype occurred a few times. This chain joins TRBV29-1 and TRBJ2-3; D ambiguous. The CDR3 has 17 residues. Trimming stripped 4 bases from V and 3 bases from J, with 23 bases between. Germline V CDR1 and CDR2: SQVTM, ANQGSEA. The CDR3 sequence: CSVVSFPVAARTDTQYF. In DNA, the CDR3 is TGCAGCGTTGTTTCTTTTCCGGTCGCGGCTCGAACAGATACGCAGTATTTT.

This clonotype appeared a few times. The chain has TRBV12-3 or TRBV12-4 and TRBJ2-2, with TRBD1 identical over 10 bases. This CDR3 spans 15 amino acids. V was pared by 5 bases and J by 4 bases, with 4 bases of the junction left unmatched. In DNA, the CDR3 is TGTGCCAGCAGTCCATGGACAGGGGGCACCGGGGAGCTGTTTTTT. Protein product: CASSPWTGGTGELFF.

The chain couples TRBV29-1 to TRBJ2-3; unclear D gene. The CDR3 spans 13 residues. CDR1 is SQVTM, CDR2 ANQGSEA, per germline. V lost 3 bases, J lost 2 bases, and 9 bases lay in between. CDR3 DNA: TGCAGCGTTGAGGGATGGCCCACAGATACGCAGTATTTT. It codes for CSVEGWPTDTQYF.

The J gene is TRBJ2-2, the V gene TRBV6-1, with 8 bases aligning to TRBD2. This CDR3 is 19 amino acids long. CDR1 and CDR2 from the germline V gene are MNHNS and SASEGT. The V gene end was trimmed by 2 bases and the J gene end by 0 bases; junction bases not matched to a gene: 11. The DNA for the CDR3 is TGTGCCAGCAGTGAATATCTGAGCGGGAGTATGGCGAACACCGGGGAGCTGTTTTTT. Protein: CASSEYLSGSMANTGELFF.

This clonotype was observed a handful of times. The chain combines TRBV20-1 with TRBJ1-1; D remains unclear. The V gene's germline CDR1 is DFQATT and CDR2 SNEGSKA (reference sequence). The CDR3 has 12 amino acids. Trimming cost V 3 bases and J 3 bases, with 8 bases left between them. CDR3 region: CSASRKYTEAFF. The CDR3 DNA is TGCAGTGCTAGCAGGAAATACACTGAAGCTTTCTTT.

This clonotype was seen repeatedly, ten times or more. The V call is TRBV12-3 or TRBV12-4, the J call TRBJ2-7; no definite D call. Trimming removed 3 bases from V and 3 bases from J, with 3 bases in between. The CDR3 spans 11 residues. The CDR3 reads CASSFGYEQYF. CDR3 nucleotide sequence: TGTGCCAGCAGTTTTGGCTACGAGCAGTACTTC.

This clonotype has a handful of counts. The chain uses TRBV4-1 and TRBJ1-4, with a tentative D call TRBD1 (5 bases). The germline gives CDR1 MGHRA, CDR2 YSYEKL. The CDR3 loop spans 16 amino acids. V dropped 0 bases and J dropped 4 bases, with 12 bases sitting between them. The CDR3 loop reads CASSQDPGRLNEKLFF. In DNA, the CDR3 is TGCGCCAGCAGCCAAGATCCGGGACGGCTTAATGAAAAACTGTTTTTT.

V and J are TRBV4-3 and TRBJ1-1; a weak D match, TRBD1 (5 bases). Germline V gene data show CDR1 as LGHNA and CDR2 as YSLEER. Trimming removed 1 base from V and 1 base from J, with 13 bases in between. The CDR3 has 16 residues. The chain's CDR3 is CASSQAAGGPNTEAFF. CDR3 bases: TGCGCCAGCAGCCAAGCCGCGGGGGGTCCGAACACTGAAGCTTTCTTT.

This clonotype was counted only a few times. V usage is TRBV5-1 and J usage is TRBJ2-5; the D is unclear. V lost 0 bases to trimming and J lost 5 bases, with 8 bases between them. The CDR3 totals 13 residues. CDR1 and CDR2 (germline): SGHRS, YFSETQ. CDR3: CASSLATIETQYF. The CDR3 DNA sequence: TGCGCCAGCAGCTTGGCGACGATCGAGACCCAGTACTTC.